This passage covers 24 T cell receptor beta chains from one sample sequenced in a study of T cell responses to AZD1222 COVID-19 vaccine. Some clones are missing from TCRdb's copy, which holds only in-frame ones; the method was immunoSEQ multiplex PCR. This table has about 260,000 clones, 85% to 95% appearing once. The sequenced sample was peripheral blood, obtained on day 0 of AZD1222 vaccination. The receptors originated from an adult in good health.

The rearrangement links TRBV24-1 to TRBJ1-3, with 7 bases matching TRBD1. The germline V gene encodes CDR1 KGHDR and CDR2 SFDVKD. The CDR3 spans 15 residues. Trimming removed 4 bases from V and 1 base from J; junction bases left unmatched: 3. The CDR3 loop reads CATSDPTGSGNTIYF. In DNA form, the CDR3 reads TGTGCCACCAGTGACCCGACAGGGTCTGGAAACACCATATATTTT.

The chain couples TRBV20-1 to TRBJ1-1; D gene ambiguous. CDR1 is DFQATT and CDR2 is SNEGSKA in the germline V gene (reference sequence). Trimming took 3 bases from V and 0 from J, leaving 8 bases between them. The length of the CDR3 is 13 residues. The CDR3 protein is CSASKVLNTEAFF. CDR3 bases: TGCAGTGCTAGTAAGGTTCTGAACACTGAAGCTTTCTTT.

This chain uses TRBV9 with TRBJ2-7, with TRBD2 matching over 9 bases. Losses at the gene ends were 3 bases for V and 6 bases for J; bases not matched to a gene: 7. The CDR3 spans 14 residues. Germline V gene data show CDR1 as SGDLS and CDR2 as YYNGEE. CDR3 sequence reads: CASSESSGSREQYF. In DNA form, the CDR3 reads TGTGCCAGCAGCGAGAGTAGCGGGAGTCGCGAGCAGTACTTC.

The chain carries TRBV6-2 or TRBV6-3 and TRBJ2-3; TRBD1 aligns across 10 bases. The V and J ends lost 6 bases and 4 bases, in that order; junction bases with no gene match: 7. Germline V gives CDR1 MNHEY, CDR2 SVGEGT. The CDR3 loop spans 15 amino acids. The CDR3 sequence is CASSNPGQGSDTQYF. CDR3 coding DNA: TGTGCCAGCAGCAATCCGGGACAGGGGTCAGATACGCAGTATTTT.

V usage is TRBV28 and J usage is TRBJ1-1; possible D gene TRBD1, 5 bases. This CDR3 has 14 amino acids. Per germline, CDR1 MDHEN and CDR2 SYDVKM. V lost 5 bases and J lost 1, with 11 bases in between. The CDR3 loop reads CASSRPGGNTEAFF. CDR3 coding DNA: TGTGCCAGCAGTCGTCCTGGGGGGAACACTGAAGCTTTCTTT.

V usage is TRBV19 and J usage is TRBJ1-5; D might be TRBD1 (6 bases). V was clipped by 5 bases and J by 4 bases, with 15 bases between them. From germline, CDR1 is LNHDA and CDR2 SQIVND (reference sequence). The CDR3 loop spans 15 amino acids. The CDR3 DNA reads TGTGCCAGTAGTTCTGGACAGATAGGAAATCAGCCCCAGCATTTT. It encodes CASSSGQIGNQPQHF.

The V call is TRBV2, the J call TRBJ2-1; D uncertain. V lost 5 bases and J lost 3, with 5 bases in between. Per germline, CDR1 SNHLY and CDR2 FYNNEI. The CDR3 spans 12 residues. CDR3 DNA: TGTGCCAGCAGTTGGGACTACAATGAGCAGTTCTTC. This codes for CASSWDYNEQFF.

The chain is built from TRBV7-9 and TRBJ2-7, with 13 bases that match TRBD2. This CDR3 spans 17 amino acids. V lost 7 bases to trimming and J lost 7 bases; unmatched junction nucleotides: 16. Per the germline V gene, CDR1 is SEHNR and CDR2 is FQNEAQ (reference sequence). As DNA, the CDR3 is TGTGCCAGCACCCGGACTAGCGGGAGATACAGTGGCAAGGAGCAGTACTTC. Translation: CASTRTSGRYSGKEQYF.

The gene calls are TRBV10-2 and TRBJ1-1; D not certain. V was cut by 6 bases and J by 1 base, with 12 bases left in between. This CDR3 is 14 amino acids long. Germline CDR1 and CDR2: WSHSY and SAAADI. The CDR3 nucleotides are TGCGCCAGCAGGAACAAGGACTGGAACACTGAAGCTTTCTTT. Its translation: CASRNKDWNTEAFF.

The gene calls are TRBV4-1 and TRBJ2-7; 9 bases are a match to TRBD1. V shed 4 bases, J shed 6 bases, and the junction held 4 bases outside the gene matches. Germline V CDR1 and CDR2: MGHRA, YSYEKL. The CDR3 has 13 amino acids. In nucleotides, the CDR3 is TGCGCCAGCAGCCTGGGACAGGGAAGCGAGCAGTACTTC. It encodes CASSLGQGSEQYF.

The chain is built from TRBV7-6 and TRBJ2-3; a weak D match, TRBD1 (6 bases). The CDR3 contains 15 residues. The V and J ends lost 5 bases and 2 bases respectively, with 14 bases between them. Germline CDR1 and CDR2: SGHVS and FNYEAQ. The CDR3: CASSPMGAPTDTQYF. CDR3 nucleotides: TGTGCCAGCAGCCCCATGGGGGCTCCCACAGATACGCAGTATTTT.

The chain employs TRBV6-1 and TRBJ1-5; D call uncertain. The CDR3 extends over 15 amino acids. Germline V gene lookup returns CDR1 MNHNS and CDR2 SASEGT. V gave up 3 bases and J gave up 4 bases, with 13 bases separating them. DNA for the CDR3: TGTGCCAGCAGTGATTGGAACAGCCCGAATCAGCCCCAGCATTTT. This translates into CASSDWNSPNQPQHF.

This chain connects TRBV18 to TRBJ2-5; D is ambiguous. V was shortened by 4 bases and J by 2 bases, with 11 bases between the two germline ends. The CDR3 sequence is 14 residues long. Looked up from germline, CDR1 is KGHSH and CDR2 is LQKENI. CDR3 DNA sequence: TGTGCCAGCTCACAGGATTTTTTACAAGAGACCCAGTACTTC. This codes for CASSQDFLQETQYF.

The genes are TRBV3-1 (or the pseudogene TRBV3-2) and TRBJ1-1; 7 bases align to TRBD1. Germline V gene sequence: CDR1 LGHDT, CDR2 YNNKEL (reference sequence). This CDR3 has 13 residues. V was pared by 1 base and J by 6 bases, with 2 bases of the junction left unmatched. The DNA of the CDR3 is TGTGCCAGCAGCCAAGGCGGGACAGCTGAAGCTTTCTTT. It codes for CASSQGGTAEAFF.

The chain joins TRBV5-5 to TRBJ2-7; D is possibly TRBD1 or TRBD2 (6 bases each). V shed 4 bases and J shed 3 bases, with 17 bases lying between them. CDR1 and CDR2 from the germline V gene are SGHKS and YYEKEE (reference sequence). The CDR3 consists of 15 residues. The CDR3 nucleotides read TGTGCCAGCAGCGCCGCGCCGGGGGCGTTCTACGAGCAGTACTTC. It is translated as CASSAAPGAFYEQYF.

The chain employs TRBV7-9 and TRBJ1-4, with TRBD1 identical over 7 bases. CDR1 and CDR2 (germline): SEHNR, FQNEAQ (reference sequence). CDR3 size: 18 residues. Trimming cost V 5 bases and J 3 bases; bases outside gene matches: 15. The CDR3 DNA sequence: TGTGCCAGCAGCCCAAGCAGGGAGAGGGGGCCTTCTAATGAAAAACTGTTTTTT. This codes for CASSPSRERGPSNEKLFF.

The V and J genes are TRBV28 and TRBJ2-7; 9 positions match TRBD2. The CDR3 extends over 15 amino acids. Per germline, CDR1 MDHEN and CDR2 SYDVKM. The V gene end was trimmed by 8 bases and the J gene end by 3 bases; junction bases not matched to a gene: 11. CDR3 DNA: TGTGCCAGCCTCGCCCATGTAGCGGGAGACTACGAGCAGTACTTC. Protein: CASLAHVAGDYEQYF.

This chain links TRBV15 with TRBJ1-2; 7 bases are a match to TRBD1. This CDR3 comprises 14 residues. Germline values: CDR1 LNHNV, CDR2 YYDKDF (reference sequence). The trim removed 1 base at V and 4 bases at J, leaving 3 bases unmatched. The CDR3 spells CATSRAQGVYGYTF. The CDR3 DNA sequence: TGTGCCACCAGCAGAGCCCAGGGGGTCTATGGCTACACCTTC.

This chain's CDR3 is CARRNRNTEAFF. CDR3 nucleotide sequence: TGTGCCAGGAGAAACAGGAACACTGAAGCTTTCTTT. This sequence joins TRBV2 and TRBJ1-1; D unresolved. CDR3 length: 12 residues. CDR1 and CDR2 from the germline V gene are SNHLY and FYNNEI. Trimming pared 9 bases from V and 1 base from J, leaving 9 bases between.

The genes are TRBV5-1 and TRBJ2-2, with D perhaps TRBD2 (6 bases). The CDR3 covers 14 residues. Germline V gene data show CDR1 as SGHRS and CDR2 as YFSETQ. Trimming removed 0 bases from V and 9 bases from J, with 12 bases in between. This CDR3 reads CASSLAMEGRELFF. The CDR3 DNA reads TGCGCCAGCAGCTTGGCTATGGAGGGGAGGGAGCTGTTTTTT.

This sequence joins TRBV11-3 and TRBJ2-3; the match to TRBD2 covers 8 bases. The CDR3 loop spans 15 amino acids. Germline V lookup: CDR1 SGHNT, CDR2 YENEEA. The ends lost 1 base at V and 2 bases at J; junction bases unmatched: 2. CDR3 nucleotide sequence: TGTGCCAGCAGCTTAGCGGGGGGGCCCACAGATACGCAGTATTTT. Its translation: CASSLAGGPTDTQYF.

V usage is TRBV19 and J usage is TRBJ1-4; D not certain. V was cut by 8 bases and J by 5 bases, with 21 bases left in between. Germline loops: CDR1 LNHDA, CDR2 SQIVND (reference sequence). The CDR3 contains 16 residues. CDR3 sequence: CASLDRHAGRNEKLFF. The DNA for the CDR3 is TGTGCCAGTTTGGACCGACACGCCGGGAGGAATGAAAAACTGTTTTTT.

J is TRBJ1-2 and V is TRBV28; weak D call: TRBD1 (5 bases). The germline V and J ends were trimmed by 6 bases and 2 bases, with 13 bases remaining between them. The CDR3 spans 14 residues. Germline CDR1 MDHEN, CDR2 SYDVKM. The CDR3 nucleotides are TGTGCCAGCAGGTCTCCCGGGGGGAACTATGGCTACACCTTC. Translated: CASRSPGGNYGYTF.

The gene calls are TRBV24-1 and TRBJ1-2, with 7 bases aligning to TRBD1. The CDR3 loop spans 14 amino acids. Trimming removed 5 bases from V and 0 bases from J; junction bases left unmatched: 2. Germline CDR1 is KGHDR and CDR2 is SFDVKD. CDR3 sequence: CATSGGQSNYGYTF. CDR3 sequence (DNA): TGTGCCACCAGTGGGGGACAGTCTAACTATGGCTACACCTTC.